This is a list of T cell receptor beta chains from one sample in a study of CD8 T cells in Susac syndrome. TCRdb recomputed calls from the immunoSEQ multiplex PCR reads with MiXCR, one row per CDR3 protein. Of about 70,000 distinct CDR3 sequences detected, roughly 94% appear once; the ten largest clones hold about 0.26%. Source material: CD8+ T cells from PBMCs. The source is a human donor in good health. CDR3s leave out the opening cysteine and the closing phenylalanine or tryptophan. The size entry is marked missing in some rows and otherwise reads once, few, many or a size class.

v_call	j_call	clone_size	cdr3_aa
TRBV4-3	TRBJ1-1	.	ASSHGDEAF
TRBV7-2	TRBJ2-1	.	ASSYTAYNEQF
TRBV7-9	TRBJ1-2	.	ATLRGAIDGYT
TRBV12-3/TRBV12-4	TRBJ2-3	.	ASSFQSSTDTQY
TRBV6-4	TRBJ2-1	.	ASSVTWLEQF
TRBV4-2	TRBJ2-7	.	ASSHNRDSSYEQY
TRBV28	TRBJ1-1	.	ASSLSGPTEAF
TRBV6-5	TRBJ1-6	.	ASSYLGASGSPLH
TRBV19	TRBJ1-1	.	ASKGSGTEAF
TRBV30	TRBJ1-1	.	AWTLGSEAF
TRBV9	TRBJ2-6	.	ASSGLGRSGANVLT
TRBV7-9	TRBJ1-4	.	ASSPGQLNEKLF
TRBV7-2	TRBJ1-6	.	ASSVGQGGSPLH
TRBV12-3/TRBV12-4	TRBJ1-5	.	ASSLGGLGRPQH
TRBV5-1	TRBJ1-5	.	ASSLGLGNQPQH
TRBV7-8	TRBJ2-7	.	ASSLSAGYSYEQY
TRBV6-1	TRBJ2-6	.	ASSEGGSGANVLT
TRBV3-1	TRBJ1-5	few	ASSPTGGNQPQH
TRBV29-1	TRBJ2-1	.	SVSGVYNEQF
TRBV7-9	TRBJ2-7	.	ASSPPGRGSYEQY
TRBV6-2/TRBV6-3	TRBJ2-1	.	ASSYLDSDLANEQF
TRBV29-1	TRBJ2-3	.	SVQQGEPDTQY
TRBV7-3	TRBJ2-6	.	ASSSYGQRTYSGANVLT
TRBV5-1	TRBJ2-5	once	ASSLEFTSGGEETQY
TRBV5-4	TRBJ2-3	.	ASSLSGGAGDTQY
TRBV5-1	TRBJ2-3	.	ASSFRGGQADTQY
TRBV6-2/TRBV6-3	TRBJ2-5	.	ASRPLAGNRERSETQY
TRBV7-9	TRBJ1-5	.	ASSLAGTSDQPQH
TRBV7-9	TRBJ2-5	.	ASSRKTGMAGETQY
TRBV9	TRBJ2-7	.	ASSVGRSSYEQY
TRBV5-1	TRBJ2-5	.	ASSPDRAGETQY
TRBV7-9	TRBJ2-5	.	ASSLATGEETQY
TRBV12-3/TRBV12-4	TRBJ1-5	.	ASSLENNQPQH
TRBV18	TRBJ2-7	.	ASSFDGPSYEQY
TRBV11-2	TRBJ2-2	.	ASRLATGELF
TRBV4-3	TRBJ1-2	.	ASSSTLRGYT
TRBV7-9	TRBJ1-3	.	ASSHRDSGNTIY
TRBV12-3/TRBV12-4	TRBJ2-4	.	ASSPTGDIQY
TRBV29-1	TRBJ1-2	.	SVEESYGYT
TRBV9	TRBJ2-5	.	ASSVGPGVYGETQY
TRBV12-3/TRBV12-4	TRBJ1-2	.	ASSLQQFYGYT
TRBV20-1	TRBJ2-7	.	SARDLLDTPYEQY
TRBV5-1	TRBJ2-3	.	ASSLDPTGEEADTQY
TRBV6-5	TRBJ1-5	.	ASRSGSGNQPQH
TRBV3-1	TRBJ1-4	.	ASGPLGRAGLF
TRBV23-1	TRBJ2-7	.	ASSPPGEASCEQY
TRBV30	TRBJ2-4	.	AWSTQGGIQY
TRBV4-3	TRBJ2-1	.	ASSETSGGADEQF
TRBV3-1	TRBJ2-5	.	ASSQDRAAGGLGETQY
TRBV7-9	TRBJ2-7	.	ASSTRPGLPSGEQY
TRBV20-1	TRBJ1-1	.	SATDIVAF
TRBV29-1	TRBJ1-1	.	SVVRQGTSNTEAF
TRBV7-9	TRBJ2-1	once	ASSPWASGGAEEQF
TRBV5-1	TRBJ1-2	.	ASSLWTGNGYT
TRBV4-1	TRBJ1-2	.	ASSQDGGTNYGYT
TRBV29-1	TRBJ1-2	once	SADRGSNYGYT
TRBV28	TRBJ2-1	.	ASRGQGEYNEQF
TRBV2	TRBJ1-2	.	ASSEVGPAYGYT
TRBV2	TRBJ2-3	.	ASRSWPGSTDTQY